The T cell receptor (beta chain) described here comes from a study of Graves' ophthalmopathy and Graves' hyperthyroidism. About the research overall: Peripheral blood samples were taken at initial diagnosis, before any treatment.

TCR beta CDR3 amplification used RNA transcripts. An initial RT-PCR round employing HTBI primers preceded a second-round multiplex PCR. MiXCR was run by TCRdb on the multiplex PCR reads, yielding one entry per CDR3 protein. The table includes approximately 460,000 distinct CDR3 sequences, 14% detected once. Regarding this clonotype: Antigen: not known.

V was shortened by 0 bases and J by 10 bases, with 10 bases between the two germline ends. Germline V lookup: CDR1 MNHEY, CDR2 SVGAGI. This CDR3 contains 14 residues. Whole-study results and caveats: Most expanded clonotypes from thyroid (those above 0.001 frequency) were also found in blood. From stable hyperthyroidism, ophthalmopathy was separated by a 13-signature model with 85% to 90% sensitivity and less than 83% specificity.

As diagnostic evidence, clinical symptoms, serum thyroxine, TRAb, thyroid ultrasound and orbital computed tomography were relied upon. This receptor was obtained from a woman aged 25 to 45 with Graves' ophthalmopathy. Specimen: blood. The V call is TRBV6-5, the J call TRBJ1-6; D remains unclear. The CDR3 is CASSYSAAESPLHF. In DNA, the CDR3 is TGTGCCAGCAGTTACTCGGCGGCAGAATCACCCCTCCACTTT.